This T cell receptor (beta chain) was sequenced during a study of cytomegalovirus exposure and HLA in healthy donors. Background on the study: The study's early data release held about 85 million unique TCRs from HLA-typed donors.

To note about this clone: Its matching antigen is unknown.

Primers: 60 Vbeta forward and 13 Jbeta reverse. TCRdb keeps only in-frame clones here, not all; method: immunoSEQ multiplex PCR. The table lists 100,000 to 150,000 clones, approximately 80% of them singletons. This CDR3 is 15 amino acids long. The junction had 9 bases not matched to a gene; V was cut back by 1 base and J by 7 bases. Germline V gene lookup returns CDR1 SGHRS and CDR2 YFSETQ. Study-level points and caveats: A cluster of highly shared sequence variants was likely a sequencing artifact. On later analysis, the bulk of CMV-associated TCR beta chains appeared to be HLA-restricted.

The sequence came from a man aged 50-60 years in good health and CMV-seronegative. The chain recombines TRBV5-1 with TRBJ1-2, with 8 bases matching TRBD1. What was sequenced was PBMCs. CDR3 bases: TGCGCCAGCAGCTTGATGGGCAGGGGGCAAGGTGGCTACACCTTC. Encoded protein: CASSLMGRGQGGYTF.